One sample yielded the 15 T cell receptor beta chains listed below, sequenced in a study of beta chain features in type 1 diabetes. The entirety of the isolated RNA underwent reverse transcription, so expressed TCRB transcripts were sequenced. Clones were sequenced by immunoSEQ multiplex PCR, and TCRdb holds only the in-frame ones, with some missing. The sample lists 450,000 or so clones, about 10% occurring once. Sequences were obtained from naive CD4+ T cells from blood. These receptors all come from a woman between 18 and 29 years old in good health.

This chain's CDR3 is CASSSWEVAGDSYEQYF. The CDR3 nucleotides read TGTGCCAGCAGCTCCTGGGAGGTAGCGGGAGATTCCTACGAGCAGTACTTC. The V and J genes are TRBV11-3 and TRBJ2-7; 9 bases line up with TRBD2. The V and J ends lost 4 bases and 1 base, in that order; junction bases with no gene match: 11. From germline, CDR1 is SGHNT and CDR2 YENEEA. This CDR3 contains 17 residues.

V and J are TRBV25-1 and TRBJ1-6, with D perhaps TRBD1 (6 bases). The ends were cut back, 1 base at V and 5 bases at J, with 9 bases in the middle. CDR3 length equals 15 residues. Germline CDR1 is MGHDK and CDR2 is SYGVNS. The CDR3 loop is CASSELTGDNSPLHF. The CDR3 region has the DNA TGTGCCAGCAGTGAATTGACAGGAGATAATTCACCCCTCCACTTT.

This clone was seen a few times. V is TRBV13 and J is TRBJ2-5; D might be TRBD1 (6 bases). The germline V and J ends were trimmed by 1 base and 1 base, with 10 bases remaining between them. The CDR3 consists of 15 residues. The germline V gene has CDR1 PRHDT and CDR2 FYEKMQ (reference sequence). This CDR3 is CASSLVGRGQETQYF. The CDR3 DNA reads TGTGCCAGCAGCTTAGTTGGCAGGGGCCAAGAGACCCAGTACTTC.

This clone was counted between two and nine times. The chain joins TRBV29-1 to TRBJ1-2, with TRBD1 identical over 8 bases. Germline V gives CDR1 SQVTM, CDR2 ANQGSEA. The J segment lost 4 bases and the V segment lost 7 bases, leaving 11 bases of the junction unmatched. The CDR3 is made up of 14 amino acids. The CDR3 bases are TGCAGCGGTCAGCAGGGGGCCCCCCCCTATGGCTACACCTTC. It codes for CSGQQGAPPYGYTF.

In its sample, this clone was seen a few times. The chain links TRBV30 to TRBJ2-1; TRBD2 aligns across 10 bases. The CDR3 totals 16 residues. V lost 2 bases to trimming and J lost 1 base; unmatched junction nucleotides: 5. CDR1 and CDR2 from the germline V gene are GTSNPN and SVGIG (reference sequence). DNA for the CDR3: TGTGCCTGGAGTAGTTCGGGACTAGCGTCCTACAATGAGCAGTTCTTC. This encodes CAWSSSGLASYNEQFF.

The CDR3 region is CASSLKGTPPYIQYF. CDR3 bases: TGTGCCAGCAGTTTAAAAGGGACCCCGCCGTACATTCAGTACTTC. This chain joins TRBV28 and TRBJ2-4, with D perhaps TRBD1 or TRBD2 (5 bases each). Germline CDR1 reads MDHEN; CDR2 reads SYDVKM. V lost 2 bases, J lost 8 bases, and 16 bases lay in between. This CDR3 is 15 amino acids long.

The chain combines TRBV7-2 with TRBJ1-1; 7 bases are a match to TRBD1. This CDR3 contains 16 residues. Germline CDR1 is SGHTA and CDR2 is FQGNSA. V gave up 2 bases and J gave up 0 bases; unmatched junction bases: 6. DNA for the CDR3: TGTGCCAGCAGCTTACGACAGGGAAGGGTGAACACTGAAGCTTTCTTT. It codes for CASSLRQGRVNTEAFF.

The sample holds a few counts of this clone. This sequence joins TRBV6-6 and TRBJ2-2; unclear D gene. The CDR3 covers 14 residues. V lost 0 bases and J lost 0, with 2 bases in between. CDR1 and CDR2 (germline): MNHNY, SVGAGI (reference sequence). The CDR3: CASSYSPNTGELFF. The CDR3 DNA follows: TGTGCCAGCAGTTACTCCCCGAACACCGGGGAGCTGTTTTTT.

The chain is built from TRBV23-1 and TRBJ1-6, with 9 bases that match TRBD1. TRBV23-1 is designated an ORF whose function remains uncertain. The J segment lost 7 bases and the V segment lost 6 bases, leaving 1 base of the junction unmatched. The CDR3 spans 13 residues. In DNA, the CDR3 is TGCGCCAGCAGGGACAGGGGCAATTCACCCCTCCACTTT. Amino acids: CASRDRGNSPLHF.

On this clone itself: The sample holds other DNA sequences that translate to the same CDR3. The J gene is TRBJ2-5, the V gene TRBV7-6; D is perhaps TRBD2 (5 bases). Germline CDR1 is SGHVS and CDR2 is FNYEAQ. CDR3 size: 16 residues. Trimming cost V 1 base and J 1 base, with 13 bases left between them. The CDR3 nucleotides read TGTGCCAGCAGCTTAGGCACCAGCGGTCTCCAAGAGACCCAGTACTTC. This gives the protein CASSLGTSGLQETQYF.

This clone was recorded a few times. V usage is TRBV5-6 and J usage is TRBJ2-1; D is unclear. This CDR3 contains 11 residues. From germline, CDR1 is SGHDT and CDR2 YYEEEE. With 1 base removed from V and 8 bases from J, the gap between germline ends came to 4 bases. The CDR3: CASSLTHEQFF. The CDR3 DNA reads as TGTGCCAGCAGCTTGACTCATGAGCAGTTCTTC.

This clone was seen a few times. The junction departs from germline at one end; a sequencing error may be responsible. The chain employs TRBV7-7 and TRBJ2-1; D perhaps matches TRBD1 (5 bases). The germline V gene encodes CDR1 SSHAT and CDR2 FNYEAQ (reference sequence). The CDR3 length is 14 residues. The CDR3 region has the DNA TGTGCTAGCAGCTTAGCAGGGACCTACAATGAGCAGTTCTTC. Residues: CASSLAGTYNEQFF.

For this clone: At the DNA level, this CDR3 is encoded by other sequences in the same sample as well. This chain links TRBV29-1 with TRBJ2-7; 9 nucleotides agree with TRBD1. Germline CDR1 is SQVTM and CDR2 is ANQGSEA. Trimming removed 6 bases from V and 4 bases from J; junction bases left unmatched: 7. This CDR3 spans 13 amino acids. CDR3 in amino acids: CSVSRDRDYEQYF. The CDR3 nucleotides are TGCAGCGTCAGCCGGGACAGGGATTACGAGCAGTACTTC.

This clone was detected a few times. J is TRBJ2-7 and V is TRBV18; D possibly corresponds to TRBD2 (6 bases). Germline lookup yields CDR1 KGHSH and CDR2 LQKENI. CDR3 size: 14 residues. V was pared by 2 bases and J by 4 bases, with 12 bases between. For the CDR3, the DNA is TGTGCCAGCTCACCAACCAGCGGGCCTTACGAGCAGTACTTC. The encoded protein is CASSPTSGPYEQYF.

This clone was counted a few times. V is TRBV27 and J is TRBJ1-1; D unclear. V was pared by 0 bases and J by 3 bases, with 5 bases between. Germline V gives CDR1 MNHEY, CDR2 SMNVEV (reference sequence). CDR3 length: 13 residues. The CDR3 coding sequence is TGTGCCAGCAGTTTATCGTTGGACACTGAAGCTTTCTTT. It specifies CASSLSLDTEAFF.